Listed below are T cell receptor beta chains from one sample, sequenced in a study of CD8 T cells in Susac syndrome. TCRdb redid the calling of the immunoSEQ multiplex PCR reads with MiXCR, one entry per CDR3 protein. The repertoire holds 180,000 or so distinct CDR3 sequences, with around 94% as singletons. The specimen was CD4+ T cells from PBMCs. These receptors were collected from a human donor in good health. Both conserved end residues are part of each CDR3. Each record gives: D gene, clone size, V gene, J gene, CDR3 protein, CDR3 DNA. D genes are given only for firm matches. Not all rows give a size; the values are once, few, many and, for expanded clones, a class.

D: -; size: -; V: TRBV6-1; J: TRBJ1-6; CDR3: CASSTRTMGHNSPLHF; DNA: TGTGCCAGCAGCACAAGGACAATGGGCCATAATTCACCCCTCCACTTT
D: -; size: -; V: TRBV9; J: TRBJ1-3; CDR3: CASSTRGDSAGNTIYF; DNA: TGTGCCAGCAGCACTCGGGGAGACAGCGCTGGAAACACCATATATTTT
D: -; size: -; V: TRBV27; J: TRBJ1-1; CDR3: CASSPAPVSGRTEAFF; DNA: TGTGCCAGCAGTCCCGCCCCCGTCTCAGGTCGGACTGAAGCTTTCTTT
D: -; size: -; V: TRBV7-9; J: TRBJ2-7; CDR3: CASSFSVQSYEQYF; DNA: TGTGCCAGCAGCTTTTCCGTCCAGTCCTACGAGCAGTACTTC
D: TRBD1; size: -; V: TRBV7-2; J: TRBJ1-2; CDR3: CASSLVTGQGTTIYGYTF; DNA: TGTGCCAGCAGCTTAGTCACGGGACAGGGAACTACTATCTATGGCTACACCTTC
D: -; size: -; V: TRBV28; J: TRBJ2-4; CDR3: CASSYGRLAKNIQYF; DNA: TGTGCCAGCAGTTATGGTCGGCTAGCCAAAAACATTCAGTACTTC
D: -; size: once; V: TRBV24-1; J: TRBJ2-7; CDR3: CATPQEARSYEQYF; DNA: TGTGCCACCCCTCAGGAGGCCCGCTCCTACGAGCAGTACTTC
D: -; size: once; V: TRBV4-3; J: TRBJ1-2; CDR3: CASSQDGRPGGYTF; DNA: TGCGCCAGCAGCCAAGACGGAAGGCCCGGTGGCTACACCTTC
D: -; size: -; V: TRBV20-1; J: TRBJ2-2; CDR3: CSARRQGGRGTGELFF; DNA: TGCAGTGCTAGGCGGCAGGGGGGACGTGGCACCGGGGAGCTGTTTTTT
D: -; size: -; V: TRBV15; J: TRBJ2-4; CDR3: CATSRSSGAVGLQYF; DNA: TGTGCCACCAGCAGATCATCCGGGGCCGTTGGCCTTCAGTACTTC
D: -; size: -; V: TRBV7-2; J: TRBJ2-3; CDR3: CASSPGQSTDTQYF; DNA: TGTGCCAGCAGCCCAGGACAGTCCACAGATACGCAGTATTTT
D: -; size: once; V: TRBV3-1; J: TRBJ2-5; CDR3: CASSQRRLVMGETQYF; DNA: TGTGCCAGCAGCCAAAGGCGACTAGTGATGGGAGAGACCCAGTACTTC
D: -; size: -; V: TRBV28; J: TRBJ2-1; CDR3: CASARDYNEQFF; DNA: TGTGCCAGCGCCCGAGATTACAATGAGCAGTTCTTC
D: -; size: -; V: TRBV5-1; J: TRBJ2-1; CDR3: CASSLIPGEGNEQFF; DNA: TGCGCCAGCAGCTTGATCCCCGGAGAGGGCAATGAGCAGTTCTTC
D: TRBD1; size: -; V: TRBV12-3/TRBV12-4; J: TRBJ1-1; CDR3: CASSERQGWTEAFF; DNA: TGTGCCAGCAGTGAAAGACAGGGTTGGACTGAAGCTTTCTTT
D: -; size: -; V: TRBV20-1; J: TRBJ2-7; CDR3: CSVRGVSYEQYF; DNA: TGCAGTGTCAGAGGCGTTTCCTACGAGCAGTACTTC
D: -; size: -; V: TRBV6-6; J: TRBJ2-3; CDR3: CASSYRSSLDTQYF; DNA: TGTGCCAGCAGTTACCGGAGTTCCCTAGATACGCAGTATTTT
D: -; size: -; V: TRBV29-1; J: TRBJ2-7; CDR3: CSVVGLFPSNEQYF; DNA: TGCAGCGTCGTGGGATTATTCCCGTCTAACGAGCAGTACTTC
D: TRBD2; size: -; V: TRBV3-1; J: TRBJ2-3; CDR3: CASSQSSGGTDTQYF; DNA: TGTGCCAGCAGCCAATCTAGCGGGGGCACAGATACGCAGTATTTT
D: -; size: -; V: TRBV29-1; J: TRBJ2-2; CDR3: CTVRNTGELFF; DNA: TGCACCGTAAGAAACACCGGGGAGCTGTTTTTT
D: -; size: -; V: TRBV10-3; J: TRBJ2-2; CDR3: CAISEGQGTTGELFF; DNA: TGTGCCATCAGTGAAGGGCAGGGGACGACCGGGGAGCTGTTTTTT
D: -; size: -; V: TRBV15; J: TRBJ1-6; CDR3: CATGLESSYNSPLHF; DNA: TGTGCCACCGGGCTTGAAAGCTCCTATAATTCACCCCTCCACTTT
D: -; size: -; V: TRBV15; J: TRBJ2-1; CDR3: CATSMRTLAGNEQFF; DNA: TGTGCCACCAGCATGAGGACCTTGGCAGGCAATGAGCAGTTCTTC
D: TRBD2; size: -; V: TRBV5-4; J: TRBJ2-2; CDR3: CASSSGLAGNTGELFF; DNA: TGTGCCAGCAGCTCGGGACTAGCGGGGAACACCGGGGAGCTGTTTTTT
D: TRBD2; size: -; V: TRBV5-1; J: TRBJ2-3; CDR3: CASFPLAGTPSSTDTQYF; DNA: TGCGCCAGCTTCCCATTAGCGGGGACTCCGTCAAGCACAGATACGCAGTATTTT
D: -; size: -; V: TRBV4-2; J: TRBJ1-4; CDR3: CASSQLQGGQNEKLFF; DNA: TGTGCCAGCAGCCAACTACAGGGAGGTCAGAATGAAAAACTGTTTTTT
D: -; size: -; V: TRBV4-3; J: TRBJ1-1; CDR3: CASSQDLSSRNAFF; DNA: TGCGCCAGCAGCCAAGATCTGTCCTCTCGTAACGCTTTCTTT
D: -; size: few; V: TRBV5-4; J: TRBJ1-6; CDR3: CASSLGRGNSPLHF; DNA: TGTGCCAGCAGCTTGGGCAGGGGTAATTCACCCCTCCACTTT
D: -; size: -; V: TRBV6-5; J: TRBJ2-3; CDR3: CASSKAVGTDTQYF; DNA: TGTGCCAGCAGTAAAGCGGTCGGCACAGATACGCAGTATTTT
D: TRBD2; size: -; V: TRBV20-1; J: TRBJ2-7; CDR3: CSARAGTTSYEQYF; DNA: TGCAGTGCTAGAGCTGGGACTACCTCCTACGAGCAGTACTTC
D: TRBD1; size: -; V: TRBV10-3; J: TRBJ1-2; CDR3: CANWGQGHGYTF; DNA: TGTGCCAACTGGGGACAGGGCCATGGCTACACCTTC
D: -; size: -; V: TRBV9; J: TRBJ2-3; CDR3: CASSVDHRAQDTQYF; DNA: TGTGCCAGCAGCGTAGATCATCGGGCTCAAGATACGCAGTATTTT
D: TRBD1; size: -; V: TRBV29-1; J: TRBJ1-5; CDR3: CSVADRGNQPQHF; DNA: TGCAGCGTTGCTGACAGGGGCAATCAGCCCCAGCATTTT
D: -; size: -; V: TRBV3-1; J: TRBJ2-5; CDR3: CASSPRLGGQETQYF; DNA: TGTGCCAGCAGCCCCCGGCTGGGAGGCCAAGAGACCCAGTACTTC
D: -; size: -; V: TRBV12-3/TRBV12-4; J: TRBJ1-6; CDR3: CASSLIGTLHF; DNA: TGTGCCAGCAGTTTAATCGGGACCCTCCACTTT
D: -; size: -; V: TRBV27; J: TRBJ1-1; CDR3: CASRATDRSWNTEAFF; DNA: TGTGCCAGCAGAGCCACGGACCGATCTTGGAACACTGAAGCTTTCTTT
D: -; size: -; V: TRBV20-1; J: TRBJ1-1; CDR3: CSAREDRYTEAFF; DNA: TGCAGTGCTAGAGAGGACCGGTACACTGAAGCTTTCTTT